This T cell receptor beta chain was recovered during a study of regulatory T cells in long-lasting Graves disease. Per the germline V gene, CDR1 is SGHRS and CDR2 is YFSETQ. V gave up 4 bases and J gave up 2 bases, with 19 bases separating them. The CDR3 consists of 17 residues. For TCR beta, libraries came from iRepertoire HTBI primers and Arm-PCR of CDR3 regions. In the original analysis: Across the samples, identification revealed about 62 TRBV and about 15 TRBJ segments. Via MiXCR, TCRdb re-called the multiplex PCR reads, giving one row per CDR3 protein. TCRdb's processing, not the study's, gives the V and J calls here. The sample contains some 230,000 distinct CDR3 sequences, 15% to 20% of which appear only once. As concerns this clonotype: Its antigen is as yet unknown.

Notes on the study in general: Owing to a sample size that was small, accuracy may have been reduced.

As for time point: newly diagnosed GD, antithyroid drugs for less than 3 months. Construction of the TCR library relied on RNA isolated from PBMCs. Diagnoses of Graves' disease were made by American Thyroid Association guidelines. The patient group derived from an endocrinology department in Xi'an, China. V is TRBV5-1 and J is TRBJ2-1; D is unresolved. The clonotype originates from a female donor with Graves disease. The sequencing used peripheral blood mononuclear cells (PBMCs), collected at new diagnosis, from a patient treated with antithyroid drugs. CDR3 amino acids: CASSPLARYRAYNEQFF. The DNA of the CDR3 is TGCGCCAGCAGCCCGCTCGCGCGGTACAGAGCCTACAATGAGCAGTTCTTC.